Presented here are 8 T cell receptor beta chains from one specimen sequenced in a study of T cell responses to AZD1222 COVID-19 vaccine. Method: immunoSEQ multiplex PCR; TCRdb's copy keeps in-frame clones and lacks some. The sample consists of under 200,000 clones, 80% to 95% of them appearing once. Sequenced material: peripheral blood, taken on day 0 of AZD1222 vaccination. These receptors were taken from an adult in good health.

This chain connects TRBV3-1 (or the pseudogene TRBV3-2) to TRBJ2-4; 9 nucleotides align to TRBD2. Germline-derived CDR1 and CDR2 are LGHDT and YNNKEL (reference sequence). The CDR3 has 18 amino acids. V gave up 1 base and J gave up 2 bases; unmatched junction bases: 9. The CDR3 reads CASSQGLREGHTKNIQYF. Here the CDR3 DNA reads TGTGCCAGCAGCCAAGGGCTGCGGGAGGGCCACACCAAAAACATTCAGTACTTC.

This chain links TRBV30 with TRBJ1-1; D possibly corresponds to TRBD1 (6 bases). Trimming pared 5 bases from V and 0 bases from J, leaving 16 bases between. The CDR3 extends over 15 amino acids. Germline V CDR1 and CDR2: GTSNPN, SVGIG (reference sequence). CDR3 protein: CAWALPTGMNTEAFF. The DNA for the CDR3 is TGTGCCTGGGCTCTTCCTACAGGGATGAACACTGAAGCTTTCTTT. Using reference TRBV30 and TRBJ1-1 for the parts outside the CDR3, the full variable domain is SQTIHQWPATLVQPVGSPLSLECTVEGTSNPNLYWYRQAAGRGLQLLFYSVGIGQISSEVPQNLSASRPQDRQFILSSKKLLLSDSGFYLCAWALPTGMNTEAFFGQGTRLTVV.

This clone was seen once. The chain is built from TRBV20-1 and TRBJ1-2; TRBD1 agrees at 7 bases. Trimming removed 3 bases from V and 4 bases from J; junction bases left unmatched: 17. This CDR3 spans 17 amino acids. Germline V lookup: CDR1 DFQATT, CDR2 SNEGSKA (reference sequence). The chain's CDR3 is CSASSPPGQSAGYGYTF. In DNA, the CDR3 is TGCAGTGCTAGTTCCCCGCCGGGACAGTCTGCCGGCTATGGCTACACCTTC.

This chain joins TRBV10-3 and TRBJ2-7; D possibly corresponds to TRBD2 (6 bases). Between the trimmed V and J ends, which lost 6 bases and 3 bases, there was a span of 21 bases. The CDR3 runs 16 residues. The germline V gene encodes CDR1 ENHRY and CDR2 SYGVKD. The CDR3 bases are TGTGCCATCAGAGCCGGGGGATCAGGGACGGGCTACGAGCAGTACTTC. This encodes CAIRAGGSGTGYEQYF.

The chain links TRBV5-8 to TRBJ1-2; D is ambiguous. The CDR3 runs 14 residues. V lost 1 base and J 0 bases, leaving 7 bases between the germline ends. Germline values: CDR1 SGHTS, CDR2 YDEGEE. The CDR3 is CASSLIGPNYGYTF. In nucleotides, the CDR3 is TGTGCCAGCAGCTTGATCGGACCTAACTATGGCTACACCTTC. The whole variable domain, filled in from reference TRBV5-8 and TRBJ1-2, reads EAGVTQSPTHLIKTRGQQATLRCSPISGHTSVYWYQQALGLGLQFLLWYDEGEERNRGNFPPRFSGRQFPNYSSELNVNALELEDSALYLCASSLIGPNYGYTFGSGTRLTVV.

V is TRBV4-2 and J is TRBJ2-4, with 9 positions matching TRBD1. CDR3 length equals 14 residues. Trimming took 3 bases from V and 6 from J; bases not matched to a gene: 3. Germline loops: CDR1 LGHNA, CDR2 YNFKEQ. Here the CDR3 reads CASSQDRGVNIQYF. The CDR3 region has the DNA TGTGCCAGCAGCCAGGACAGGGGAGTAAACATTCAGTACTTC.

For the CDR3, the DNA is TGTGCCAGTAGTAGGACTATAGGGACGGGCAGCTTTTCTACTAGCACAGATACGCAGTATTTT. Its translation: CASSRTIGTGSFSTSTDTQYF. The J gene is TRBJ2-3, the V gene TRBV19; D possibly corresponds to TRBD2 (6 bases). Looked up from germline, CDR1 is LNHDA and CDR2 is SQIVND (reference sequence). The V and J ends lost 4 bases and 0 bases respectively, with 29 bases between them. CDR3 length: 21 residues.

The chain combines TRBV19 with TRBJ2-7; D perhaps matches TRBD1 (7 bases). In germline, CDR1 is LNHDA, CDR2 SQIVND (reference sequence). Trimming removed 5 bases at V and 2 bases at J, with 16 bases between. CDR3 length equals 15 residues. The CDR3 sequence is CASSAGTVPTYEQYF. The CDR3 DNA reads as TGTGCCAGTAGTGCGGGGACAGTCCCTACCTACGAGCAGTACTTC.